This TCR beta chain was profiled in a study of lung T cells in sarcoidosis with Löfgren's syndrome. Findings and caveats of the study: Löfgren's syndrome patients reportedly showed greatest TRAV12-1 and TRBV2 expansion versus controls.

CDR1 ENHRY and CDR2 SYGVKD come from the germline V gene. The ends lost 1 base at V and 10 bases at J; junction bases unmatched: 11. CDR3 length: 17 amino acids. Many counts were recorded for this clonotype. Its target is unknown. TCRdb independently ran MiXCR on the reads; one entry per CDR3 protein. The sample lists about 9,400 distinct CDR3 sequences; 15% to 20% were seen once. The sequence came from a human donor with sarcoidosis (Löfgren's syndrome or another form), or a control subject (not recorded which). The chain couples TRBV10-3 to TRBJ1-6, with 9 bases aligning to TRBD1. The sequenced material came from CD4+ T cells from bronchoalveolar lavage. The DNA of the CDR3 is TGTGCCATCAGTGAGTACGGGAAACAGGGGGCAGGATCACCCCTCCACTTT. It specifies CAISEYGKQGAGSPLHF.